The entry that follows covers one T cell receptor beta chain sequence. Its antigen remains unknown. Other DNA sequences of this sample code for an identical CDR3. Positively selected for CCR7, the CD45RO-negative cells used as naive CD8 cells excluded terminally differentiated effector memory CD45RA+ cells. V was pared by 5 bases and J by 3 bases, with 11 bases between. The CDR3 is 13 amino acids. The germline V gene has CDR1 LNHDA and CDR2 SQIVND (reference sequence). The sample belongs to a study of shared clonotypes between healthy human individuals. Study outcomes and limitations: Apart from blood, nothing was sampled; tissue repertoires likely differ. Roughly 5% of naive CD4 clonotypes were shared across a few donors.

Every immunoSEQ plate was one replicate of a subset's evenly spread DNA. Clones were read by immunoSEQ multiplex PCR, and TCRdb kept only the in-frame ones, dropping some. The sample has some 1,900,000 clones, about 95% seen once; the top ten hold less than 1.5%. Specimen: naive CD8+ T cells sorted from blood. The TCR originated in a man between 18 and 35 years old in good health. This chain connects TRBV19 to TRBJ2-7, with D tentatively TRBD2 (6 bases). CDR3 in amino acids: CASSAGLSYEQYF. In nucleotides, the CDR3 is TGTGCCAGTAGTGCGGGACTGAGCTACGAGCAGTACTTC.